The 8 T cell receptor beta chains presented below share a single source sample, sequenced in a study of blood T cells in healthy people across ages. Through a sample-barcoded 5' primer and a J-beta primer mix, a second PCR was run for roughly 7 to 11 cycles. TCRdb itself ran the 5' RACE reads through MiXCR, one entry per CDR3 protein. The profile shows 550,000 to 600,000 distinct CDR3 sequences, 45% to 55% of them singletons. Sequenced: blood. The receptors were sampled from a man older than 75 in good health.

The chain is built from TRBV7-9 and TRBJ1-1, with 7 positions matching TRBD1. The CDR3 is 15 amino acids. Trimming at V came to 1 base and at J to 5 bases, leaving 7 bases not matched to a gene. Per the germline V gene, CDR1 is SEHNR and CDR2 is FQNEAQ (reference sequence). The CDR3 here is CASSLEKGARTEAFF. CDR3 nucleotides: TGTGCCAGCAGCTTAGAGAAGGGGGCGCGGACTGAAGCTTTCTTT.

The CDR3 DNA sequence: TGTGCCAGCAGCCCCGGACTAGCGGAGCCCACAGATACGCAGTATTTT. Protein product: CASSPGLAEPTDTQYF. The chain combines TRBV7-2 with TRBJ2-3; 10 bases are a match to TRBD2. V dropped 5 bases and J dropped 2; count of bases not matched to a gene: 7. Germline loops: CDR1 SGHTA, CDR2 FQGNSA. The CDR3 totals 16 residues.

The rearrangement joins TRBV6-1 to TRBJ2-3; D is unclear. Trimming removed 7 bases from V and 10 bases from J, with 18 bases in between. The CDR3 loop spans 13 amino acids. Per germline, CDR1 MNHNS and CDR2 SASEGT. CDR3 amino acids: CASTGIAMGPQYF. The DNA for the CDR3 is TGTGCCAGCACAGGAATCGCTATGGGTCCGCAGTATTTT.

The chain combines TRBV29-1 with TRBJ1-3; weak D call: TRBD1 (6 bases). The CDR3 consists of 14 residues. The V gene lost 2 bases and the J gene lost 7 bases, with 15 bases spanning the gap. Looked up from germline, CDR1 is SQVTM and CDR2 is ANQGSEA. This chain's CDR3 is CSVEWAGVGNTIYF. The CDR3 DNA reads TGCAGCGTTGAATGGGCAGGGGTGGGCAACACCATATATTTT.

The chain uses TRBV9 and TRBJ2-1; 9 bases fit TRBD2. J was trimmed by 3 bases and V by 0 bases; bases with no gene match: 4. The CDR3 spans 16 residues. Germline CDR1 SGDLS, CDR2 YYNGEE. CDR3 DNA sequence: TGTGCCAGCAGCGTAGTTGGGACTAGCTACTACAATGAGCAGTTCTTC. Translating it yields CASSVVGTSYYNEQFF.

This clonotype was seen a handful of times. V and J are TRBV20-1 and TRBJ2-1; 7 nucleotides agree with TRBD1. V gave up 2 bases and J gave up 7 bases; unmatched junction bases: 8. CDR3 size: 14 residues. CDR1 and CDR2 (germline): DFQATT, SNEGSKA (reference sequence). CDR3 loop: CSARNGQALNEQFF. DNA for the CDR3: TGCAGTGCTAGAAATGGACAGGCGTTGAATGAGCAGTTCTTC.

The CDR3 here is CASRGQGAPGELFF. In nucleotides, the CDR3 is TGTGCCAGCAGAGGACAGGGGGCGCCCGGGGAGCTGTTTTTT. The V call is TRBV6-5, the J call TRBJ2-2; 11 bases map to TRBD1. Germline CDR1 is MNHEY and CDR2 is SVGAGI. Unmatched junction bases numbered 3, after V lost 6 bases and J lost 6 bases. CDR3 length equals 14 residues.

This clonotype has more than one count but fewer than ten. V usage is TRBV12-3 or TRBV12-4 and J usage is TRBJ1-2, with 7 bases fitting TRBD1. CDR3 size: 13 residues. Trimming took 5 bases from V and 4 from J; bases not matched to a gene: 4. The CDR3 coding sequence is TGTGCCAGCAGTGGGACAGTCTTCTATGGCTACACCTTC. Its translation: CASSGTVFYGYTF.